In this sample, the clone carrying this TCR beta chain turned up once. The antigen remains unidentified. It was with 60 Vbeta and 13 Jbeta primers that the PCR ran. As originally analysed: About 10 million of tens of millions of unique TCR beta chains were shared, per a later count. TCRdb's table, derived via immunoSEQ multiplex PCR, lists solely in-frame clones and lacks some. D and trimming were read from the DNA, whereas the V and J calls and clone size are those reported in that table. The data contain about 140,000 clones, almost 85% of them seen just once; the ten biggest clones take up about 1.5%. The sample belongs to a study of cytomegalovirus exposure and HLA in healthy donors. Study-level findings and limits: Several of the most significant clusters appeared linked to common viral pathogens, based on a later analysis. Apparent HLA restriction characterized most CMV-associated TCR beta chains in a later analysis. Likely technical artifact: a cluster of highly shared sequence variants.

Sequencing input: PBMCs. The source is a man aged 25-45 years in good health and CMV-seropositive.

CDR3 bases: TGTGCCAGTAGCAGGGGGGCCAACTATGGCTACACCTTC. Encoded protein: CASSRGANYGYTF. V usage is TRBV19 and J usage is TRBJ1-2; TRBD1 aligns across 7 bases. Germline CDR1 is LNHDA and CDR2 is SQIVND (reference sequence). V shed 6 bases and J 2 bases; nucleotides not matched to a gene: 3. This CDR3 region has 13 residues. Together with reference TRBV19 and TRBJ1-2, the CDR3 gives the full variable domain: DGGITQSPKYLFRKEGQNVTLSCEQNLNHDAMYWYRQDPGQGLRLIYYSQIVNDFQKGDIAEGYSVSREKKESFPLTVTSAQKNPTAFYLCASSRGANYGYTFGSGTRLTVV.